This TCR beta chain was recovered during a study of blood T cells in healthy people across ages. Study results and caveats: Naive T cell percentage strongly correlated with TCR beta diversity.

The use of a sample-barcoded 5' primer and a J-beta primer mix characterized a second PCR of about 6 to 11 cycles. Every cDNA molecule bore a tag from a template-switch adaptor containing 12 random nucleotides. TCRdb reprocessed the 5' RACE reads with MiXCR, giving one entry per CDR3 protein. The profile shows 1.4 million or so distinct CDR3 sequences, approximately 43% of them singletons. Concerning this clonotype: The antigen is undetermined.

Total RNA, at least 6 micrograms per sample, was extracted from PBMCs. V lost 0 bases and J lost 7; bases outside the gene matches: 7. This CDR3 has 15 amino acids. CDR1 is MGHRA, CDR2 YSYEKL, per germline. The TCR sequence derives from a young woman in good health. The sequenced sample was blood. J is TRBJ2-7 and V is TRBV4-1; 9 bases line up with TRBD1. The CDR3 nucleotides read TGCGCCAGCAGCCAAGACAACAGGGGGCTCGGAGAGCAGTACTTC. Its translation: CASSQDNRGLGEQYF.